These 29 T cell receptor beta chains came from one sample sequenced in a study of blood T cell repertoires in COVID-19 (dated by TCRdb to the early 2020s). Preparation of the library involved the immunoSEQ multiplex PCR assay. TCRdb holds this immuneACCESS table with in-frame rearrangements only. Some clones are missing; in checked studies, unresolved V genes explain under half, and the rest has no known cause. The sample data list about 330,000 clones, and more than 85% of these were observed just once. Roughly 1% of the sample is held by the ten biggest clonotypes. Sequenced: PBMCs or T cells enriched from blood (not recorded which). The source is a woman under 40 who had recovered from COVID-19.

The count of this clone is one. The chain combines TRBV28 with TRBJ2-6; D not certain. There are 15 residues in the CDR3. Germline V gene data show CDR1 as MDHEN and CDR2 as SYDVKM. V was pared by 3 bases and J by 0 bases, with 6 bases between. The CDR3 loop reads CASSFTRSGANVLTF. As DNA, the CDR3 is TGTGCCAGCAGTTTTACACGCTCTGGGGCCAACGTCCTGACTTTC. Looking up the rest from reference TRBV28 and TRBJ2-6 gives the full variable domain: DVKVTQSSRYLVKRTGEKVFLECVQDMDHENMFWYRQDPGLGLRLIYFSYDVKMKEKGDIPEGYSVSREKKERFSLILESASTNQTSMYLCASSFTRSGANVLTFGAGSRLTVL.

Details on this clone: This specimen includes other DNA sequences encoding the same CDR3. The genes are TRBV28 and TRBJ1-3, with D unclear. The CDR3 runs to 12 residues. The V end lost 8 bases, the J end lost 0 bases, and 5 bases lay between the germline ends. Per the germline V gene, CDR1 is MDHEN and CDR2 is SYDVKM. In DNA, the CDR3 is TGTGCCAGCTCTTACTCTGGAAACACCATATATTTT. Protein sequence: CASSYSGNTIYF.

Here the CDR3 reads CASWPSSYNSPLHF. The CDR3 nucleotides read TGTGCCAGCTGGCCCAGCTCCTATAATTCACCCCTCCACTTT. V and J are TRBV6-5 and TRBJ1-6, with D hard to call. This CDR3 has 14 residues. The V gene lost 8 bases and the J gene lost 0 bases, with 8 bases spanning the gap. Germline V lookup: CDR1 MNHEY, CDR2 SVGAGI.

The V call is TRBV7-8, the J call TRBJ2-7, with D maybe TRBD1 (6 bases). CDR1 and CDR2 from the germline V gene are SGHVS and FQNEAQ. The CDR3 is 13 residues long. V shed 3 bases and J shed 4 bases, with 10 bases lying between them. This CDR3 reads CASSLDRNYEQYF. In DNA form, the CDR3 reads TGTGCCAGCAGCTTGGACAGAAATTACGAGCAGTACTTC.

This chain joins TRBV7-9 and TRBJ1-5; perhaps TRBD1 as D (5 bases). V was cut by 5 bases and J by 4 bases, with 12 bases left in between. Per the germline V gene, CDR1 is SEHNR and CDR2 is FQNEAQ (reference sequence). The CDR3 runs 14 residues. The CDR3 coding sequence is TGTGCCAGCAGCCCCGGACACCCAAATCAGCCCCAGCATTTT. Translation: CASSPGHPNQPQHF.

V usage is TRBV28 and J usage is TRBJ1-1; unclear D gene. Germline V gene lookup returns CDR1 MDHEN and CDR2 SYDVKM. The CDR3 is 15 amino acids. The ends were cut back, 3 bases at V and 4 bases at J, with 15 bases in the middle. CDR3 in amino acids: CASSFSWSSGTEAFF. DNA for the CDR3: TGTGCCAGCAGTTTCTCTTGGTCCTCAGGCACTGAAGCTTTCTTT. The whole variable domain, filled in from reference TRBV28 and TRBJ1-1, reads DVKVTQSSRYLVKRTGEKVFLECVQDMDHENMFWYRQDPGLGLRLIYFSYDVKMKEKGDIPEGYSVSREKKERFSLILESASTNQTSMYLCASSFSWSSGTEAFFGQGTRLTVV.

CDR3 sequence reads: CATSIGGGPGRANVLTF. Written as DNA, the CDR3 is TGTGCCACCAGCATAGGGGGCGGACCGGGAAGGGCCAACGTCCTGACTTTC. The V call is TRBV15, the J call TRBJ2-6, with 7 bases fitting TRBD1. Trimming cost V 4 bases and J 5 bases; bases outside gene matches: 11. The CDR3 sequence is 17 residues long. Germline V gene data show CDR1 as LNHNV and CDR2 as YYDKDF (reference sequence).

The rearrangement uses TRBV29-1 and TRBJ1-2, with a weak D call TRBD1 (5 bases). V was shortened by 2 bases and J by 8 bases, with 21 bases between the two germline ends. Germline V lookup: CDR1 SQVTM, CDR2 ANQGSEA. The CDR3 sequence is 15 residues long. CDR3 in DNA: TGCAGCGTTGAAAATGCGGAAGGAGGGTGGGGCGGCTACACCTTC. It is translated as CSVENAEGGWGGYTF.

This clone has a handful of counts. The rearrangement joins TRBV2 to TRBJ1-5, with 8 bases that match TRBD1. Unmatched junction bases numbered 5, after V lost 0 bases and J lost 7 bases. Germline loops: CDR1 SNHLY, CDR2 FYNNEI. The CDR3 length is 15 residues. The CDR3 loop is CASSEAMTGEQPQHF. The CDR3 nucleotides are TGTGCCAGCAGTGAAGCCATGACAGGGGAACAGCCCCAGCATTTT.

The rearrangement uses TRBV6-5 and TRBJ1-3; D is uncertain. The V and J ends lost 5 bases and 4 bases respectively, with 12 bases between them. The CDR3 runs to 14 residues. The V gene's germline CDR1 is MNHEY and CDR2 SVGAGI. The CDR3 DNA follows: TGTGCCAGCAGTAACCGGTCTCCCGGAAACACCATATATTTT. Its translation: CASSNRSPGNTIYF.

This sequence joins TRBV6-5 and TRBJ2-1; 7 bases match TRBD2. V dropped 3 bases and J dropped 5; count of bases not matched to a gene: 7. The CDR3 length is 15 residues. CDR1 and CDR2 from the germline V gene are MNHEY and SVGAGI. The CDR3 loop is CASSYMAGEHNEQFF. CDR3 bases: TGTGCCAGCAGTTATATGGCGGGGGAACACAATGAGCAGTTCTTC.

This clone has just one count. The chain recombines TRBV7-2 with TRBJ2-5; D perhaps matches TRBD1 (6 bases). Per germline, CDR1 SGHTA and CDR2 FQGNSA. V was shortened by 5 bases and J by 3 bases, with 13 bases between the two germline ends. The CDR3 is 14 residues long. For the CDR3, the DNA is TGTGCCAGCAGCACCCGGACAGCCGAAGAGACCCAGTACTTC. It yields the protein CASSTRTAEETQYF.

This clone was seen more than once but under ten times. V usage is TRBV13 and J usage is TRBJ2-1; D is ambiguous. The CDR3 has 13 residues. Deletions cut 4 bases from V and 11 bases from J, with 15 bases between. In germline, CDR1 is PRHDT, CDR2 FYEKMQ (reference sequence). CDR3 DNA: TGTGCCAGCAGCTCATATGATCCTGGGCAGCAGTTCTTC. It yields the protein CASSSYDPGQQFF.

The J gene is TRBJ2-5, the V gene TRBV5-5; 11 bases are shared with TRBD2. The CDR3 covers 19 residues. Per the germline V gene, CDR1 is SGHKS and CDR2 is YYEKEE (reference sequence). V trimming: 5 bases; J trimming: 4 bases; junction bases outside the gene matches: 19. Written as DNA, the CDR3 is TGTGCCAGCAGGGGGGGAGGTCCGGGACTAGCGGCCCGTGGAGAGACCCAGTACTTC. This codes for CASRGGGPGLAARGETQYF.

This clone was counted a single time. The CDR3 DNA sequence: TGCAGCGTTGGGCATGGTGAAAAACTGTTTTTT. It codes for CSVGHGEKLFF. The gene calls are TRBV29-1 and TRBJ1-4; D not certain. The V end was cut by 4 bases, the J end by 7 bases, with 7 bases between. Germline CDR1 SQVTM, CDR2 ANQGSEA. CDR3 length: 11 residues.

The chain combines TRBV5-4 with TRBJ2-3; D might be TRBD1 (6 bases). The CDR3 contains 15 residues. The V and J ends lost 3 bases and 2 bases respectively, with 13 bases between them. Germline CDR1 reads SGHNT; CDR2 reads YYREEE (reference sequence). The CDR3 sequence: CASSSHDRSTDTQYF. The CDR3 DNA reads TGTGCCAGCAGCTCCCACGACAGGTCCACAGATACGCAGTATTTT.

The V and J genes are TRBV5-1 and TRBJ2-1, with D perhaps matching TRBD1 (5 bases). Germline CDR1 SGHRS, CDR2 YFSETQ. V was trimmed by 4 bases and J by 7 bases, leaving 12 bases between them. This CDR3 has 13 amino acids. The CDR3 loop is CASSTGNLNEQFF. The CDR3 DNA reads TGCGCCAGCAGCACAGGTAACCTAAATGAGCAGTTCTTC.

The chain joins TRBV6-5 to TRBJ1-3; D is perhaps TRBD1 (5 bases). Deletions cut 6 bases from V and 0 bases from J, with 9 bases between. CDR1 is MNHEY, CDR2 SVGAGI, per germline. The CDR3 is 14 amino acids. The CDR3 region is CASRDTYSGNTIYF. CDR3 nucleotide sequence: TGTGCCAGCAGGGACACTTACTCTGGAAACACCATATATTTT.

In this sample, this clone turned up once. DNA for the CDR3: TGTGCCAGCAGTTTATTGGGTCAGGGTGGGGAGACCCAGTACTTC. This encodes CASSLLGQGGETQYF. The chain uses TRBV28 and TRBJ2-5; D is possibly TRBD1 (5 bases). Trimming shortened V by 1 base and J by 5 bases, and 14 bases separated the two germline ends. Germline CDR1 and CDR2: MDHEN and SYDVKM. The CDR3 consists of 15 residues.

The chain is built from TRBV5-1 and TRBJ1-2; D might be TRBD1 (5 bases). The CDR3 is made up of 15 amino acids. V lost 4 bases, J lost 3 bases, and 16 bases lay in between. Germline-derived CDR1 and CDR2 are SGHRS and YFSETQ. The CDR3 here is CASSLDFDSYYGYTF. CDR3 bases: TGCGCCAGCAGCCTGGACTTCGACAGCTACTATGGCTACACCTTC.

V and J are TRBV6-1 and TRBJ1-2, with a weak D call TRBD1 (5 bases). The germline gives CDR1 MNHNS, CDR2 SASEGT. The CDR3 consists of 14 residues. The V gene lost 0 bases and the J gene lost 8 bases, with 13 bases spanning the gap. The CDR3: CASSEALRTQGYTF. CDR3 nucleotide sequence: TGTGCCAGCAGTGAAGCACTCAGGACACAAGGCTACACCTTC.

In this sample, this clone turned up a few times. This chain uses TRBV14 with TRBJ1-6; D not certain. This CDR3 comprises 13 residues. The V gene lost 0 bases and the J gene lost 13 bases, with 10 bases spanning the gap. Germline CDR1 is SGHDN and CDR2 is FVKESK. DNA for the CDR3: TGTGCCAGCAGCCAAGATCGGAGGTTTCCCCTCCACTTT. The encoded protein is CASSQDRRFPLHF.

This sequence joins TRBV2 and TRBJ1-2; TRBD1 matches 9 bases. This CDR3 spans 17 amino acids. CDR1 is SNHLY, CDR2 FYNNEI, per germline. V lost 0 bases, J lost 4 bases, and 9 bases stayed unmatched. The CDR3 region is CASSEALRQGVSYGYTF. The CDR3 DNA reads TGTGCCAGCAGTGAAGCGCTTCGACAGGGGGTCTCCTATGGCTACACCTTC.

This sequence joins TRBV28 and TRBJ1-1; no reliable D call. CDR1 is MDHEN and CDR2 is SYDVKM in the germline V gene. The length of the CDR3 is 14 residues. V shed 3 bases and J shed 3 bases, with 11 bases lying between them. The CDR3 reads CASSFHVSYTEAFF. The CDR3 nucleotides are TGTGCCAGCAGTTTCCATGTCAGTTACACTGAAGCTTTCTTT.

The genes are TRBV5-1 and TRBJ1-2; 7 positions agree with TRBD1. V lost 3 bases to trimming and J lost 1 base; unmatched junction nucleotides: 6. This CDR3 region has 15 residues. Looked up from germline, CDR1 is SGHRS and CDR2 is YFSETQ. This CDR3 is CASSYGQAGNYGYTF. The DNA of the CDR3 is TGCGCCAGCAGCTACGGACAGGCGGGTAACTATGGCTACACCTTC.

This chain links TRBV7-9 with TRBJ1-5, with no clear D. This CDR3 region has 14 residues. V lost 2 bases, J lost 0 bases, and 5 bases lay in between. Per germline, CDR1 SEHNR and CDR2 FQNEAQ (reference sequence). The CDR3 protein is CASSLTDSNQPQHF. CDR3 DNA sequence: TGTGCCAGCAGCTTAACAGATAGCAATCAGCCCCAGCATTTT.

This chain connects TRBV5-1 to TRBJ2-5; tentatively, D is TRBD1 (6 bases). Deletions cut 4 bases from V and 5 bases from J, with 15 bases between. This CDR3 has 14 residues. The germline gives CDR1 SGHRS, CDR2 YFSETQ. The CDR3 spells CASSLAGDVETQYF. In DNA, the CDR3 is TGCGCCAGCAGCCTGGCAGGGGACGTCGAGACCCAGTACTTC.

The rearrangement links TRBV5-1 to TRBJ2-2, with 7 nucleotides matching TRBD1. This CDR3 contains 15 residues. Germline lookup yields CDR1 SGHRS and CDR2 YFSETQ. V shed 0 bases and J 6 bases; nucleotides not matched to a gene: 5. CDR3 sequence: CASSLATGMPGELFF. The CDR3 DNA follows: TGCGCCAGCAGCTTGGCGACAGGGATGCCCGGGGAGCTGTTTTTT.

DNA for the CDR3: TGTGCCAGCAGCTCCAGGTTGGGCACTGAAGCTTTCTTT. Translated: CASSSRLGTEAFF. The chain combines TRBV11-3 with TRBJ1-1; D call uncertain. Germline lookup yields CDR1 SGHNT and CDR2 YENEEA. Trimming removed 4 bases from V and 4 bases from J, with 10 bases in between. The CDR3 sequence is 13 residues long.